This TCR beta chain was obtained from a study of cytomegalovirus exposure and HLA in healthy donors. As for the study in general: The approximately 670 first-cohort repertoires and the approximately 110 validation repertoires shared the same platform, a later analysis reported.

The CDR3 sequence is 13 residues long. Trimming removed 3 bases at V and 6 bases at J, with 8 bases between. Germline V gene sequence: CDR1 SGHTA, CDR2 FQGTGA. Data came from immunoSEQ multiplex PCR; TCRdb stores just in-frame clones and leaves some out. The sample has roughly 190,000 clones, roughly nine tenths seen once. The specimen was PBMCs. This chain uses TRBV7-3 with TRBJ2-2; D not resolved. This TCR was sampled from a young man in good health and CMV-seropositive. CDR3 DNA sequence: TGTGCCAGCAGCTTCAGAAGGTCCGGGGAGCTGTTTTTT. Amino acids: CASSFRRSGELFF.